These 5 T cell receptor beta chains were sequenced from one sample in a study of blood T cell repertoires in COVID-19. Here immunoSEQ multiplex PCR was the method, and the copy in TCRdb shows in-frame clones only, minus some. The sample carries a few hundred thousand clones, 89% recorded once. Material for sequencing was peripheral blood. The receptors originated from a woman aged 40 to 50 who had recovered from COVID-19.

The chain carries TRBV3-1 (or the pseudogene TRBV3-2) and TRBJ2-2, with 8 positions matching TRBD1. CDR3 size: 20 residues. CDR1 is LGHDT, CDR2 YNNKEL, per germline (reference sequence). Germline trimming cut 5 bases from V and 4 bases from J; bases unmatched to any gene: 21. The CDR3 DNA reads TGTGCCAGCAGCGTCCATCCACCGACAGGGGTTGTCGGGACCACCGGGGAGCTGTTTTTT. It specifies CASSVHPPTGVVGTTGELFF.

The V call is TRBV21-1, the J call TRBJ1-5; the table's D gene call, TRBD1, was not cross checked with the DNA. TRBV21-1 is recorded as a pseudogene. This CDR3 has 14 residues. The CDR3 loop is CASGRTGLNQPQHF. The CDR3 DNA reads as TGTGCCAGCGGACGGACAGGACTCAATCAGCCCCAGCATTTT.

The CDR3 loop is CASSFASNQPQHF. DNA for the CDR3: TGTGCCAGCAGTTTCGCCAGTAATCAGCCCCAGCATTTT. J is TRBJ1-5 and V is TRBV28; D ambiguous. This CDR3 spans 13 amino acids. With 3 bases removed from V and 4 bases from J, the gap between germline ends came to 7 bases. Per germline, CDR1 MDHEN and CDR2 SYDVKM.

The CDR3, as DNA: TGTGCCAGCAGCCGACTAGCGGGCGTTGAGCAGTTCTTC. Translated: CASSRLAGVEQFF. The genes are TRBV7-2 and TRBJ2-1, with 10 bases lining up with TRBD2. CDR1 and CDR2 from the germline V gene are SGHTA and FQGNSA. The V gene end was trimmed by 5 bases and the J gene end by 9 bases; junction bases not matched to a gene: 4. The CDR3 extends over 13 amino acids.

The genes are TRBV3-1 (or the pseudogene TRBV3-2) and TRBJ2-4; possible D gene TRBD2, 6 bases. V was pared by 0 bases and J by 0 bases, with 15 bases between. The germline CDR1 and CDR2 sequences are LGHDT and YNNKEL (reference sequence). The CDR3 runs to 18 residues. Here the CDR3 reads CASSQDRRGMGAKNIQYF. CDR3 in DNA: TGTGCCAGCAGCCAAGATCGTCGCGGGATGGGAGCCAAAAACATTCAGTACTTC.